The 26 T cell receptor beta chains reported below all come from one sample, sequenced in a study of regulatory T cells in long-lasting Graves disease. Specified time point: newly diagnosed GD, antithyroid drugs for less than 3 months. Extracted PBMC RNA gave rise to the TCR library. With iRepertoire HTBI primers and Arm-PCR of CDR3 regions, TCR beta libraries were built. TCRdb re-analysed the multiplex PCR reads in MiXCR, keeping a single row per CDR3 protein. The sample includes 300,000 to 450,000 distinct CDR3 sequences, 15% of them seen just once. Sequencing was performed on peripheral blood mononuclear cells (PBMCs), taken at new diagnosis, from a patient treated with antithyroid drugs. Every receptor here comes from a female donor with Graves disease.

This clonotype was seen at least ten times. This rearrangement joins TRBV20-1 to TRBJ1-2; tentatively, D is TRBD1 (6 bases). This CDR3 is 13 amino acids long. Trimming pared 5 bases from V and 3 bases from J, leaving 13 bases between. The germline gives CDR1 DFQATT, CDR2 SNEGSKA (reference sequence). CDR3 in DNA: TGCAGTGCTCCCGGGACACCGGACTATGGCTACACCTTC. This encodes CSAPGTPDYGYTF.

Details on this clonotype: One end of the junction is discordant with germline, which a read error may explain. The rearrangement links TRBV6-2 or TRBV6-3 to TRBJ1-1; TRBD1 agrees at 10 bases. Germline lookup yields CDR1 MNHEY and CDR2 SVGEGT. CDR3 length: 16 amino acids. Here the CDR3 reads CASRITRQGARTVAFF. Here the CDR3 DNA reads TGTGCCAGCAGAATAACCCGACAGGGGGCTCGGACTGTAGCTTTCTTT.

This clonotype was picked up many times. The V call is TRBV28, the J call TRBJ2-5; 9 bases line up with TRBD2. CDR1 MDHEN and CDR2 SYDVKM come from the germline V gene. The CDR3 runs 16 residues. The V segment lost 3 bases and the J segment 10 bases; nucleotides outside the gene matches: 15. The CDR3 nucleotides read TGTGCCAGCAGTTTCCCCTCTAGCGGGGCTGGCCGCGACCAGTACTTC. It translates to CASSFPSSGAGRDQYF.

This clonotype showed up many times. The rearrangement links TRBV5-5 to TRBJ1-1, with 11 bases aligning to TRBD1. The V gene's germline CDR1 is SGHKS and CDR2 YYEKEE (reference sequence). The trim removed 4 bases at V and 9 bases at J, leaving 11 bases unmatched. The CDR3 runs to 15 residues. The CDR3 sequence is CASSDRTGGMFKAFF. The DNA of the CDR3 is TGTGCCAGCAGCGATCGGACAGGGGGCATGTTTAAAGCTTTCTTT. Together with reference TRBV5-5 and TRBJ1-1, the CDR3 gives the full variable domain: DAGVTQSPTHLIKTRGQQVTLRCSPISGHKSVSWYQQVLGQGPQFIFQYYEKEERGRGNFPDRFSARQFPNYSSELNVNALLLGDSALYLCASSDRTGGMFKAFFGQGTRLTVV.

This clonotype was seen a handful of times. The chain has TRBV5-1 and TRBJ2-5, with TRBD1 matching 7 bases. This CDR3 comprises 14 residues. V lost 7 bases, J lost 4 bases, and 10 bases stayed unmatched. CDR1 and CDR2 from the germline V gene are SGHRS and YFSETQ. This CDR3 reads CASQSGTARETQYF. The CDR3 DNA reads TGCGCCAGCCAATCCGGGACAGCTAGAGAGACCCAGTACTTC.

This clonotype showed up many times. This sequence joins TRBV6-1 and TRBJ1-2; D might be TRBD1 (6 bases). This CDR3 has 13 residues. The germline V gene has CDR1 MNHNS and CDR2 SASEGT. V was cut by 5 bases and J by 6 bases, with 13 bases left in between. The CDR3 DNA sequence: TGTGCCAGCAGTCCCACAGGGTTTGATGGCTACACCTTC. It codes for CASSPTGFDGYTF.

Many counts were recorded for this clonotype. The V and J genes are TRBV7-8 and TRBJ1-1, with 7 bases matching TRBD1. The CDR3 is 17 amino acids. Germline V gives CDR1 SGHVS, CDR2 FQNEAQ. With 0 bases clipped from V and 4 bases from J, the junction kept 11 bases outside the gene matches. The CDR3 region is CASSLAAQGGRATEAFF. CDR3 nucleotides: TGTGCCAGCAGCTTAGCCGCCCAGGGGGGGCGTGCCACTGAAGCTTTCTTT.

This clonotype was seen many times. The chain couples TRBV6-5 to TRBJ2-7, with D perhaps matching TRBD2 (5 bases). V lost 2 bases to trimming and J lost 1 base, with 12 bases between them. Germline values: CDR1 MNHEY, CDR2 SVGAGI. The CDR3 is made up of 15 amino acids. The DNA for the CDR3 is TGTGCCAGCAGTTACGGGCTAGCAAAATCCTACGAGCAGTACTTC. It encodes CASSYGLAKSYEQYF.

This clonotype was observed at least ten times. V usage is TRBV4-1 and J usage is TRBJ2-7, with D possibly being TRBD2 (5 bases). V was cut by 6 bases and J by 1 base, with 13 bases left in between. Looked up from germline, CDR1 is MGHRA and CDR2 is YSYEKL. The CDR3 length is 14 residues. The CDR3 loop reads CASSRSGDSYEQYF. CDR3 coding DNA: TGCGCCAGCAGTCGATCCGGGGATTCCTACGAGCAGTACTTC.

At least ten counts were recorded for this clonotype. The rearrangement uses TRBV5-5 and TRBJ2-3; TRBD1 agrees at 9 bases. The CDR3 sequence is 15 residues long. After removal of 8 bases from V and 4 bases from J, the junction contained 11 bases not matched to a gene. Germline lookup yields CDR1 SGHKS and CDR2 YYEKEE (reference sequence). The CDR3 sequence is CASLPRDRVADTQYF. CDR3 DNA sequence: TGTGCCAGTCTACCCCGGGACAGGGTAGCAGATACGCAGTATTTT.

This clonotype was counted many times. This chain joins TRBV12-3 or TRBV12-4 and TRBJ1-2; D not certain. V lost 2 bases and J lost 5, with 6 bases in between. The CDR3 has 12 residues. CDR3: CASSLKHYGYTF. Here the CDR3 DNA reads TGTGCCAGCAGTTTAAAACATTATGGCTACACCTTC.

This clonotype was counted ten times or more. CDR3 in amino acids: CASRRDRVNSPLHF. Here the CDR3 DNA reads TGTGCCAGCAGACGGGACAGGGTCAATTCACCCCTCCACTTT. This rearrangement joins TRBV6-1 to TRBJ1-6, with 9 bases that match TRBD1. Per germline, CDR1 MNHNS and CDR2 SASEGT. The CDR3 is 14 amino acids. V was pared by 6 bases and J by 7 bases, with 4 bases of the junction left unmatched.

In this sample, this clonotype turned up many times. The rearrangement uses TRBV20-1 and TRBJ1-6; a possible D gene is TRBD1 (5 bases). Germline V CDR1 and CDR2: DFQATT, SNEGSKA (reference sequence). Trimming took off 0 bases at V and 6 bases at J, with 12 bases between the two ends. This CDR3 region has 15 residues. CDR3 sequence (DNA): TGCAGTGCTAGAGATGGGGGGAAGGGTAATTCACCCCTCCACTTT. As protein: CSARDGGKGNSPLHF.

In its sample, this clonotype was seen a few times. The chain uses TRBV12-3 or TRBV12-4 and TRBJ1-2; D remains unclear. The ends were cut back, 3 bases at V and 2 bases at J, with 10 bases in the middle. The CDR3 is 14 amino acids. In nucleotides, the CDR3 is TGTGCCAGCAGTTTCGAAGGCAGAAACTATGGCTACACCTTC. Its protein is CASSFEGRNYGYTF.

A few counts support this clonotype. This may stem from a read error, because a much larger clone lies one nucleotide away. The CDR3 DNA sequence: TGTGCCAGCACCTCGACTAGCGGGAACTCCTACAATGAGCAGTTCTTC. Translation: CASTSTSGNSYNEQFF. The chain links TRBV6-1 to TRBJ2-1, with 11 bases identical to TRBD2. The CDR3 runs to 16 residues. Germline V gene sequence: CDR1 MNHNS, CDR2 SASEGT. V shed 7 bases, J shed 0 bases, and the junction held 5 bases outside the gene matches.

V gene TRBV19 combines with J gene TRBJ1-1; possible D gene TRBD1, 6 bases. Trimming pared 3 bases from V and 4 bases from J, leaving 9 bases between. CDR1 LNHDA and CDR2 SQIVND come from the germline V gene (reference sequence). The CDR3 sequence is 13 residues long. The CDR3 nucleotides are TGTGCCAGTAGTATGGGGGCGGTCACTGAAGCTTTCTTT. The encoded protein is CASSMGAVTEAFF. The full variable domain, rest sourced from reference TRBV19 and TRBJ1-1, is DGGITQSPKYLFRKEGQNVTLSCEQNLNHDAMYWYRQDPGQGLRLIYYSQIVNDFQKGDIAEGYSVSREKKESFPLTVTSAQKNPTAFYLCASSMGAVTEAFFGQGTRLTVV.

V usage is TRBV18 and J usage is TRBJ2-2; TRBD2 might be the D (6 bases). The CDR3 sequence is 15 residues long. V lost 3 bases and J lost 3, with 11 bases in between. Germline CDR1 and CDR2: KGHSH and LQKENI. The CDR3 DNA sequence: TGTGCCAGCTCACCGGGGACTCCCGACACCGGGGAGCTGTTTTTT. Translation: CASSPGTPDTGELFF. Filled out from reference TRBV18 and TRBJ2-2, the complete variable domain reads NAGVMQNPRHLVRRRGQEARLRCSPMKGHSHVYWYRQLPEEGLKFMVYLQKENIIDESGMPKERFSAEFPKEGPSILRIQQVVRGDSAAYFCASSPGTPDTGELFFGEGSRLTVL.

The chain uses TRBV18 and TRBJ1-1; TRBD1 is a possible D gene (5 bases). Trimming stripped 0 bases from V and 0 bases from J, with 14 bases between. CDR1 KGHSH and CDR2 LQKENI come from the germline V gene. The CDR3 is 17 amino acids. CDR3 sequence: CASSPPNRKAMNTEAFF. For the CDR3, the DNA is TGTGCCAGCTCACCACCCAACAGGAAAGCTATGAACACTGAAGCTTTCTTT.

This clonotype appeared a few times. The chain employs TRBV11-2 and TRBJ2-2; 8 nucleotides match TRBD2. The CDR3 totals 17 residues. CDR1 SGHAT and CDR2 FQNNGV come from the germline V gene. V lost 2 bases to trimming and J lost 7 bases; unmatched junction nucleotides: 12. This chain's CDR3 is CASSLISSGWWIGELFF. In nucleotides, the CDR3 is TGTGCCAGCAGCTTAATCTCTAGCGGGTGGTGGATCGGGGAGCTGTTTTTT.

This clonotype was found many times. This rearrangement joins TRBV24-1 to TRBJ2-1; D uncertain. The V gene lost 5 bases and the J gene lost 6 bases, with 22 bases spanning the gap. The CDR3 consists of 17 residues. Per germline, CDR1 KGHDR and CDR2 SFDVKD. CDR3 loop: CATSGPTSPGAGNEQFF. CDR3 coding DNA: TGTGCCACCAGTGGCCCCACTTCCCCGGGCGCTGGCAATGAGCAGTTCTTC.

The CDR3 bases are TGTGCCAGCAGCCCTAATTCCGGGGCCGGGGAGCTGTTTTTT. Protein sequence: CASSPNSGAGELFF. The chain links TRBV7-3 to TRBJ2-2; possibly TRBD2 for D (5 bases). The CDR3 consists of 14 residues. The V gene's germline CDR1 is SGHTA and CDR2 FQGTGA. Between the trimmed V and J ends, which lost 5 bases and 6 bases, there was a span of 13 bases.

The sample holds a few counts of this clonotype. This may stem from a read error, because a much larger clone lies one nucleotide away. The CDR3 coding sequence is TGTGCCACCACCTCTAGCGGGAGTATAACAGATACGCAGTGTTTT. As protein: CATTSSGSITDTQCF. This rearrangement joins TRBV24-1 to TRBJ2-3; 10 nucleotides match TRBD2. The V gene's germline CDR1 is KGHDR and CDR2 SFDVKD. The CDR3 has 15 amino acids.

Many counts were recorded for this clonotype. The V and J genes are TRBV28 and TRBJ1-6; TRBD1 matches 7 bases. Germline V lookup: CDR1 MDHEN, CDR2 SYDVKM. The CDR3 consists of 15 residues. Unmatched junction bases numbered 8, after V lost 5 bases and J lost 7 bases. CDR3 nucleotides: TGTGCCAGCAGTCTTCGACAGGGAGCCAATTCACCCCTCCACTTT. It encodes CASSLRQGANSPLHF.

The chain is built from TRBV5-4 and TRBJ2-1; D is unclear. From germline, CDR1 is SGHNT and CDR2 YYREEE (reference sequence). The V and J ends lost 4 bases and 9 bases respectively, with 17 bases between them. This CDR3 contains 14 residues. The DNA of the CDR3 is TGTGCCAGCAGCCTATCTAAGACCCGTTGTGAGCAGTTCTTC. It yields the protein CASSLSKTRCEQFF.

This clonotype occurred many times. The chain carries TRBV6-5 and TRBJ2-7; D gene ambiguous. The CDR3 length is 14 residues. Trimming stripped 4 bases from V and 2 bases from J, with 12 bases between. Germline V gene sequence: CDR1 MNHEY, CDR2 SVGAGI. This CDR3 is CASSSGPGPYEQYF. The CDR3 coding sequence is TGTGCCAGCAGTTCCGGGCCCGGACCCTACGAGCAGTACTTC.

The table lists this clonotype with a few counts. The chain has TRBV20-1 and TRBJ2-7; D gene ambiguous. This CDR3 has 12 amino acids. Per germline, CDR1 DFQATT and CDR2 SNEGSKA (reference sequence). V lost 7 bases and J lost 5, with 15 bases in between. CDR3 nucleotides: TGCAGTGTTGAGGTCCGAGTGGACGAGCAGTACTTC. Amino acid sequence: CSVEVRVDEQYF.